This T cell receptor beta chain was found in a study of blood T cell repertoires in COVID-19 (dated by TCRdb to the early 2020s). Regarding the study in general: Samples covering the acute and convalescent phases of COVID-19 were provided by collaborators in the United States, Italy and Spain. The prospective study material was composed of cDNA or gDNA derived from T cells, B-cell-depleted T cells, or PBMCs. The dataset comprised deeply sampled blood TCRbeta repertoires from subjects exposed to, actively infected with, or recovered from COVID-19. Where HLA class I and class II types were available, the types were taken from metadata supplied by the sample provider, not from assay-based typing. Samples were obtained from the ongoing ImmuneRACE study (first 160 participants) and from over 1,000 subjects provided by 6 global collaborators. A de-identified subject ID, COVID-19 status, age in years and sex were almost always included in the sample metadata. A freely available public database, intended as a resource for researchers studying the immune response to SARS-CoV-2, is where the repertoires were released.

Inclusive of the bounding cysteine and phenylalanine, the CDR3 is 17 residues long. Of all the DNA, just the CDR3 is kept, 51 bases in frame from base 1. Clipping removes 1 base from V and 5 bases from J, with 10 as the unmatched junction base count. Based on the germline V gene, the CDR1 and CDR2 sequences are SGHTA and FQGTGA. The immunoSEQ Assay, a bias-controlled multiplex PCR, was used to amplify TCRbeta CDR3 regions from genomic DNA. The paper's data handling went like this. The number of nucleated cells in each sample was estimated from the amplification of reference gene primers within the assay. To quantify the absolute abundance of each unique TCRbeta CDR3 rearrangement, sequence reads were collapsed and filtered. Productive Simpson clonality was computed per sample as the square root of Simpson's diversity index over productive rearrangements. TCRdb stores this immuneACCESS table with in-frame sequences only. Part of the clones is absent; in the studies checked, under half of the shortfall reflects unresolved V genes, and no reason is known for the rest. The V and J calls and clone size come from that table; D and trimming were worked out from the DNA. The sample data list 120,000 or so clones, and 80% of these were observed just once. The ten biggest clones cover 16% of the sample.

The collaborating institutions used their own protocols to collect whole blood in K2EDTA tubes. For TCRbeta analysis, collaborators shipped samples as frozen whole blood, isolated PBMCs, or DNA extracted from either of those sample types. A word on this clone: This clone's antigen is unknown. No base qualities exist here, and no much larger clone lies one base off it.

The research as a whole found: Clinical and demographic metadata were provided uncurated, with the amount varying by source and participant.

Rearrangement joined TRBV7-3 to TRBJ2-5; 10 middle bases align to TRBD2. This receptor was taken from a man in his 60s with active or convalescent COVID-19. The sample taken for sequencing was peripheral blood. In nucleotides, the sequence is TGTGCCAGCAGCTTAAGGGGTCCCCTTAGCGGGAGGGAGACCCAGTACTTC. It translates as CASSLRGPLSGRETQYF.